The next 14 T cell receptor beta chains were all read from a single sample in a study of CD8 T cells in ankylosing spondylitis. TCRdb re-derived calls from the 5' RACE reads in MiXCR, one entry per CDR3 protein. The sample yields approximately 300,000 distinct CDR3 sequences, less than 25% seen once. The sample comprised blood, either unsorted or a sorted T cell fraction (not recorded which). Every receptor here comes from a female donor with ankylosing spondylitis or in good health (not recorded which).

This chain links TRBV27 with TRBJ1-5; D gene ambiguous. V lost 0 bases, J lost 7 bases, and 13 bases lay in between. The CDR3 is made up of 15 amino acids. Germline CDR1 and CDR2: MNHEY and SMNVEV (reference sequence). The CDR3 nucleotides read TGTGCCAGCAGTTTATCCAGTCCCGGGCAACAGCCCCAGCATTTT. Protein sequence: CASSLSSPGQQPQHF.

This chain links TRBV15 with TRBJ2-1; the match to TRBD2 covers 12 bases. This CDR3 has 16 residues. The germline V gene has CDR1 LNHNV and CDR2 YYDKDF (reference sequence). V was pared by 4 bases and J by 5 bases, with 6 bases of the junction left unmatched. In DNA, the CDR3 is TGTGCCACCAGCAAGACTAGCGGGAGTATCCACAATGAGCAGTTCTTC. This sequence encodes CATSKTSGSIHNEQFF.

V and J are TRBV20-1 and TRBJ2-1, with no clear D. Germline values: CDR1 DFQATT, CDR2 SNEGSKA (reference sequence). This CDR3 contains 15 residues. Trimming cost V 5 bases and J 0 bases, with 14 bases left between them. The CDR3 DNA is TGCAGTGCTCCGACTCCGGCAGACTCCTACAATGAGCAGTTCTTC. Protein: CSAPTPADSYNEQFF.

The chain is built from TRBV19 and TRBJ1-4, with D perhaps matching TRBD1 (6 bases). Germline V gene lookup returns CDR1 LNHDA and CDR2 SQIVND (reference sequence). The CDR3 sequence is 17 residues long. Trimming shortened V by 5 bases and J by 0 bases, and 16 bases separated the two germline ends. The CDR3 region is CASSPALGAATNEKLFF. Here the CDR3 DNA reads TGTGCCAGTAGTCCAGCCTTGGGGGCCGCAACTAATGAAAAACTGTTTTTT. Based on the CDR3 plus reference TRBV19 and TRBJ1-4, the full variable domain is DGGITQSPKYLFRKEGQNVTLSCEQNLNHDAMYWYRQDPGQGLRLIYYSQIVNDFQKGDIAEGYSVSREKKESFPLTVTSAQKNPTAFYLCASSPALGAATNEKLFFGSGTQLSVL.

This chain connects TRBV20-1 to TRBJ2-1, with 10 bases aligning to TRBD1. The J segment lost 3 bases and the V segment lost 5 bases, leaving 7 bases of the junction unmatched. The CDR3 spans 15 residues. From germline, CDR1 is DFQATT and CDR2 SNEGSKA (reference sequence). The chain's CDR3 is CSALGGDRGYNEQFF. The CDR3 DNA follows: TGCAGTGCTCTCGGCGGGGACAGGGGCTACAATGAGCAGTTCTTC.

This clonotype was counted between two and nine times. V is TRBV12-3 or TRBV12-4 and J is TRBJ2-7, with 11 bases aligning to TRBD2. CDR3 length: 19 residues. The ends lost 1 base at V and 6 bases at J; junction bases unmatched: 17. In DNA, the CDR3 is TGTGCCAGCAGTTTAGTGGCGGGGCCCAGACTAGCGGGAAGGGGCGAGCAGTACTTC. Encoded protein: CASSLVAGPRLAGRGEQYF.

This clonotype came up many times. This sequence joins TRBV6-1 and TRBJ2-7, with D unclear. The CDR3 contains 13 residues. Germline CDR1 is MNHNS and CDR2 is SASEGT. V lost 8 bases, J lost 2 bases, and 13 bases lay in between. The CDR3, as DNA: TGTGCCAGCGGTGGTGTTCCAGCCTACGAGCAGTACTTC. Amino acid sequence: CASGGVPAYEQYF.

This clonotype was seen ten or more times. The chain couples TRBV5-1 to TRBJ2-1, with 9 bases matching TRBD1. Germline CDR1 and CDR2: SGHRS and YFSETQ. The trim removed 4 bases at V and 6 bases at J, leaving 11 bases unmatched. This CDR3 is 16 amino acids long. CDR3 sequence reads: CASSESGTGWGNEQFF. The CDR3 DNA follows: TGCGCCAGCAGCGAATCCGGGACAGGGTGGGGCAATGAGCAGTTCTTC.

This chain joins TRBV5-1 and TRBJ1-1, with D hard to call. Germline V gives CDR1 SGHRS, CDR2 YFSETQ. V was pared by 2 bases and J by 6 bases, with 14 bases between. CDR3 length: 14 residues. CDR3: CASSFPGSLSEAFF. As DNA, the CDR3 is TGCGCCAGCAGCTTCCCGGGAAGTCTGTCTGAAGCTTTCTTT.

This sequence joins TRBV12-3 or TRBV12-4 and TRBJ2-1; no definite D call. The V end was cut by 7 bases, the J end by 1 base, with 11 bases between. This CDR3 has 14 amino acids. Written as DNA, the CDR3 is TGTGCCAGCACTTCCCCGGGTTCCTACAATGAGCAGTTCTTC. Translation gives CASTSPGSYNEQFF.

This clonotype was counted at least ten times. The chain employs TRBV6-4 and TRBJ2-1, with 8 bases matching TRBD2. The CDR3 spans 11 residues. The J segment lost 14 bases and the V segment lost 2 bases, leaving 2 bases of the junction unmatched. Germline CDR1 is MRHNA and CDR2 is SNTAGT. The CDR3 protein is CASSDSSGKFF. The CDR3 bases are TGTGCCAGCAGTGACAGTAGCGGGAAGTTCTTC.

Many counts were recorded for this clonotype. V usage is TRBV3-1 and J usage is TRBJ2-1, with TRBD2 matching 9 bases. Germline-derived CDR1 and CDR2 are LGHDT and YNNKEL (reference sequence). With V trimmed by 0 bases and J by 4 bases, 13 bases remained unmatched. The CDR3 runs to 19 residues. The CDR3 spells CASSQDSGSWRGKYNEQFF. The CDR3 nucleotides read TGTGCCAGCAGCCAAGATAGCGGGAGTTGGCGCGGCAAGTACAATGAGCAGTTCTTC.

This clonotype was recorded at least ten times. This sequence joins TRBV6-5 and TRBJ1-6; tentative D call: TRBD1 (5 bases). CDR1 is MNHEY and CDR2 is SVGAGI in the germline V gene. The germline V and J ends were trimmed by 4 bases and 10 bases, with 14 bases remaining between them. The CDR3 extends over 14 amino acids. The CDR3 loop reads CASSLPDIGSPLHF. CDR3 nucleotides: TGTGCCAGCAGTTTGCCGGACATCGGATCACCCCTCCACTTT.

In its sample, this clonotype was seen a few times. Here the CDR3 DNA reads TGTGCCACCGAAGAAGGGACAGGAGCCTATGGCTACACCTTC. Its protein product is CATEEGTGAYGYTF. The chain employs TRBV6-2 or TRBV6-3 and TRBJ1-2; 8 positions agree with TRBD1. Germline V CDR1 and CDR2: MNHEY, SVGEGT. This CDR3 has 14 amino acids. J was trimmed by 4 bases and V by 10 bases; bases with no gene match: 11.